The clone carrying this TCR beta chain has ten or more counts. What it binds is not known. The data were taken from a study of T-cell memory formation after mild COVID-19. Study overall: In these data, TCR clusters were largely donor specific.

Findings of the study overall: Clones contracting day 15 to 85 were balanced CD4/CD8; later expanders leaned CD4+. CD4+ contracting clones lay mainly in CM and EM, CD8+ ones in EMRA.

TCRdb reanalysed the 5' RACE reads using MiXCR and keeps one entry per CDR3 protein. In the table there are more than 110,000 distinct CDR3 sequences, 14% to 15% of which are singletons. The receptor comes from an adult woman who had mild COVID-19 (a few samples of this study predate the infection). Cell type and time point are not known. The sample comprised PBMCs or a T cell subset sorted from them (not recorded which).

The DNA of the CDR3 is TGTGCCAGCAGTGCGACTAGCGCTAGCACAGATACGCAGTATTTT. This translates into CASSATSASTDTQYF. This chain uses TRBV12-3 or TRBV12-4 with TRBJ2-3; 8 bases line up with TRBD2. The CDR3 is made up of 15 amino acids. Losses at the gene ends were 5 bases for V and 0 bases for J; bases not matched to a gene: 4.